This TCR beta chain stems from a study of cytomegalovirus exposure and HLA in healthy donors. This clone has just one count. Between the trimmed V and J ends, which lost 4 bases and 5 bases, there was a span of 15 bases. The CDR3 has 15 amino acids. Germline CDR1 and CDR2: MGHRA and YSYEKL. The PCR made use of 60 Vbeta and 13 Jbeta primers. TCRdb's copy holds only in-frame clones and misses some; the assay was immunoSEQ multiplex PCR. Counted here are about 120,000 clones, about 76% occurring once; the ten biggest clones make up 12%. The clonotype comes from a woman aged 40 to 55 in good health and CMV-seropositive. This chain joins TRBV4-1 and TRBJ1-5, with D maybe TRBD1 (5 bases). The sample taken for sequencing was PBMCs. DNA of the CDR3: TGCGCCAGCAGCCCGCTGGGACTCCCCCATCAGCCCCAGCATTTT. This codes for CASSPLGLPHQPQHF.